This entry features one TCR beta chain sequence. The data stem from a study of T cell responses to AZD1222 COVID-19 vaccine. CDR3 length equals 14 residues. Per germline, CDR1 LNHDA and CDR2 SQIVND (reference sequence). V lost 5 bases and J 4 bases, leaving 14 bases between the germline ends. Profiling relied on immunoSEQ multiplex PCR, and the TCRdb table lists in-frame clones only, not all of them. This table has 100,000 to 150,000 clones, roughly 85% appearing once. The source is an adult who received the MenACWY meningococcal vaccine as a control. This chain joins TRBV19 and TRBJ1-2; a weak D match, TRBD1 (6 bases). The sample here was peripheral blood, taken 28 days after the second dose of the MenACWY control vaccine. The CDR3 region is CASSAPDSIYGYTF. The CDR3 DNA sequence: TGTGCCAGTAGTGCCCCGGACAGTATCTATGGCTACACCTTC. Based on the CDR3 plus reference TRBV19 and TRBJ1-2, the full variable domain is DGGITQSPKYLFRKEGQNVTLSCEQNLNHDAMYWYRQDPGQGLRLIYYSQIVNDFQKGDIAEGYSVSREKKESFPLTVTSAQKNPTAFYLCASSAPDSIYGYTFGSGTRLTVV.